This entry lists 31 T cell receptor beta chains sequenced from one sample in a study of blood T cell repertoires in COVID-19. TCRdb's copy holds only in-frame clones and misses some; the assay was immunoSEQ multiplex PCR. The sample lists some 70,000 clones; around 87% were seen once. Sequenced: peripheral blood. The receptors here all came from a man aged 50 to 60 with acute or convalescent COVID-19.

This chain joins TRBV19 and TRBJ1-1; 9 bases fit TRBD1. The CDR3 sequence is 17 residues long. J gave up 1 base and V 2 bases, and 8 bases lay outside the gene matches. Germline CDR1 is LNHDA and CDR2 is SQIVND (reference sequence). The CDR3 is CASSIRGTGSRNTEAFF. DNA for the CDR3: TGTGCCAGTAGTATACGGGGGACAGGGTCAAGGAACACTGAAGCTTTCTTT.

V gene TRBV5-1 combines with J gene TRBJ2-7, with TRBD2 identical over 7 bases. With V trimmed by 2 bases and J by 0 bases, 5 bases remained unmatched. CDR1 is SGHRS, CDR2 YFSETQ, per germline. This CDR3 spans 15 amino acids. Written as DNA, the CDR3 is TGCGCCAGCAGCTTTGGTGCGGGGGACTCCTACGAGCAGTACTTC. It codes for CASSFGAGDSYEQYF. The whole variable domain, remainder taken from reference TRBV5-1 and TRBJ2-7, is KAGVTQTPRYLIKTRGQQVTLSCSPISGHRSVSWYQQTPGQGLQFLFEYFSETQRNKGNFPGRFSGRQFSNSRSEMNVSTLELGDSALYLCASSFGAGDSYEQYFGPGTRLTVT.

The V and J genes are TRBV27 and TRBJ2-7, with TRBD1 matching over 12 bases. V shed 6 bases and J 6 bases; nucleotides not matched to a gene: 9. This CDR3 is built from 15 residues. Germline CDR1 and CDR2: MNHEY and SMNVEV (reference sequence). In nucleotides, the CDR3 is TGTGCCAGCAGACTGCCGGGACAGGGGGCCCCCGAGCAGTACTTC. Translated: CASRLPGQGAPEQYF.

The V call is TRBV11-2, the J call TRBJ2-3; TRBD2 agrees at 9 bases. The length of the CDR3 is 19 residues. The V gene end was trimmed by 5 bases and the J gene end by 2 bases; junction bases not matched to a gene: 17. The germline gives CDR1 SGHAT, CDR2 FQNNGV. This CDR3 is CASSKAVAGALRFTDTQYF. The CDR3 bases are TGTGCCAGCAGCAAGGCAGTAGCGGGAGCCCTCAGGTTCACAGATACGCAGTATTTT.

The J gene is TRBJ2-5, the V gene TRBV7-2, with D perhaps matching TRBD1 (6 bases). CDR3 size: 14 residues. Germline values: CDR1 SGHTA, CDR2 FQGNSA. Trimming left V 5 bases short and J 2 bases short, with 12 bases between. CDR3 sequence: CASSRDTTQETQYF. CDR3 nucleotides: TGTGCCAGCAGCCGGGACACAACACAAGAGACCCAGTACTTC. The entire variable domain, with the rest obtained from reference TRBV7-2 and TRBJ2-5, is as follows: GAGVSQSPSNKVTEKGKDVELRCDPISGHTALYWYRQSLGQGLEFLIYFQGNSAPDKSGLPSDRFSAERTGGSVSTLTIQRTQQEDSAVYLCASSRDTTQETQYFGPGTRLLVL.

For the CDR3, the DNA is TGTGCCAGCAGTGAATCCGGGTTGGTGAGCACTGAAGCTTTCTTT. It yields the protein CASSESGLVSTEAFF. The rearrangement uses TRBV25-1 and TRBJ1-1; D gene uncertain. V dropped 1 base and J dropped 4 bases, with 13 bases sitting between them. Germline values: CDR1 MGHDK, CDR2 SYGVNS. The CDR3 runs 15 residues.

The chain employs TRBV7-7 and TRBJ2-7, with 8 bases lining up with TRBD1. The V and J ends lost 5 bases and 3 bases, in that order; junction bases with no gene match: 6. CDR1 SSHAT and CDR2 FNYEAQ come from the germline V gene (reference sequence). This CDR3 is built from 14 residues. CDR3 region: CASSLGQGLYEQYF. The CDR3 DNA sequence: TGTGCCAGCAGCCTCGGACAGGGTCTCTACGAGCAGTACTTC.

The chain has TRBV19 and TRBJ2-7; D is possibly TRBD2 (6 bases). V dropped 5 bases and J dropped 0 bases, with 23 bases sitting between them. The CDR3 extends over 18 amino acids. Germline V CDR1 and CDR2: LNHDA, SQIVND (reference sequence). As DNA, the CDR3 is TGTGCCAGTAGTCCTCCGCGCGGAGGGACTGGATACTCCTACGAGCAGTACTTC. Protein: CASSPPRGGTGYSYEQYF.

The rearrangement uses TRBV7-9 and TRBJ2-1, with no clear D. Germline V gene data show CDR1 as SEHNR and CDR2 as FQNEAQ (reference sequence). V shed 1 base and J shed 8 bases, with 6 bases lying between them. The CDR3 consists of 12 residues. CDR3 region: CASSLVFHEQFF. The CDR3 nucleotides read TGTGCCAGCAGCTTAGTCTTCCATGAGCAGTTCTTC. The whole variable domain, filled in from reference TRBV7-9 and TRBJ2-1, reads DTGVSQNPRHKITKRGQNVTFRCDPISEHNRLYWYRQTLGQGPEFLTYFQNEAQLEKSRLLSDRFSAERPKGSFSTLEIQRTEQGDSAMYLCASSLVFHEQFFGPGTRLTVL.

The rearrangement links TRBV5-4 to TRBJ1-2; TRBD1 matches at 9 bases. The CDR3 spans 17 residues. Losses at the gene ends were 5 bases for V and 4 bases for J; bases not matched to a gene: 15. Germline V gives CDR1 SGHNT, CDR2 YYREEE (reference sequence). The CDR3 loop reads CASRAPLGQGKSYGYTF. The CDR3 nucleotides are TGTGCCAGCAGGGCGCCCCTGGGACAGGGTAAAAGCTATGGCTACACCTTC. The full variable domain, in which reference TRBV5-4 and TRBJ1-2 provide the parts outside the CDR3, is ETGVTQSPTHLIKTRGQQVTLRCSSQSGHNTVSWYQQALGQGPQFIFQYYREEENGRGNFPPRFSGLQFPNYSSELNVNALELDDSALYLCASRAPLGQGKSYGYTFGSGTRLTVV.

J is TRBJ1-2 and V is TRBV5-1; 9 bases fit TRBD1. J lost 8 bases, V lost 3 bases, and 5 bases had no gene match. Germline CDR1 is SGHRS and CDR2 is YFSETQ. The CDR3 length is 13 residues. The CDR3 here is CASSWGQGGGYTF. The CDR3 bases are TGCGCCAGCAGCTGGGGACAGGGAGGCGGCTACACCTTC.

The gene calls are TRBV11-2 and TRBJ2-5; 7 nucleotides align to TRBD2. The V and J ends lost 5 bases and 3 bases, in that order; junction bases with no gene match: 15. The CDR3 loop spans 17 amino acids. The germline CDR1 and CDR2 sequences are SGHAT and FQNNGV. CDR3 sequence: CASSESRGGRGEETQYF. The CDR3 DNA sequence: TGTGCCAGCAGCGAAAGTAGGGGCGGGAGAGGGGAAGAGACCCAGTACTTC.

This clone was observed a few times. The chain joins TRBV5-6 to TRBJ2-7, with a tentative D call TRBD2 (6 bases). This CDR3 has 15 amino acids. V was pared by 0 bases and J by 3 bases, with 13 bases between. The V gene's germline CDR1 is SGHDT and CDR2 YYEEEE. The CDR3 sequence: CASSLEEGGGYEQYF. In nucleotides, the CDR3 is TGTGCCAGCAGCTTGGAGGAGGGCGGTGGCTACGAGCAGTACTTC.

The chain links TRBV19 to TRBJ2-2, with 9 bases fitting TRBD2. The CDR3 loop spans 14 amino acids. From germline, CDR1 is LNHDA and CDR2 SQIVND (reference sequence). V trimming: 6 bases; J trimming: 4 bases; junction bases outside the gene matches: 3. CDR3 loop: CASSRGRGTGELFF. The CDR3 DNA is TGTGCCAGTAGCCGCGGGAGGGGCACCGGGGAGCTGTTTTTT.

V is TRBV24-1 and J is TRBJ1-4; D not resolved. The CDR3 has 14 residues. Trimming took 2 bases from V and 9 from J, leaving 12 bases between them. CDR1 is KGHDR, CDR2 SFDVKD, per germline. The CDR3 here is CATSDSRLGKKLFF. The CDR3 DNA sequence: TGTGCCACCAGTGATTCCAGGCTGGGTAAAAAACTGTTTTTT.

CDR3 nucleotides: TGTGCCAGCAGTTTTAGCGGGCGTATTTCCTACGAGCAGTACTTC. Translating it yields CASSFSGRISYEQYF. The chain carries TRBV6-5 and TRBJ2-7; 7 bases are a match to TRBD2. This CDR3 is 15 amino acids long. V shed 4 bases, J shed 1 base, and the junction held 7 bases outside the gene matches. CDR1 is MNHEY and CDR2 is SVGAGI in the germline V gene.

The genes are TRBV5-1 and TRBJ1-4; D may be TRBD1 (5 bases). With 0 bases removed from V and 8 bases from J, the gap between germline ends came to 14 bases. The germline V gene encodes CDR1 SGHRS and CDR2 YFSETQ. The CDR3 has 15 amino acids. CDR3 protein: CASSLASREEEKLFF. CDR3 DNA sequence: TGCGCCAGCAGCTTGGCCAGCAGGGAAGAGGAAAAACTGTTTTTT. Together with reference TRBV5-1 and TRBJ1-4, the CDR3 gives the full variable domain: KAGVTQTPRYLIKTRGQQVTLSCSPISGHRSVSWYQQTPGQGLQFLFEYFSETQRNKGNFPGRFSGRQFSNSRSEMNVSTLELGDSALYLCASSLASREEEKLFFGSGTQLSVL.

The rearrangement links TRBV19 to TRBJ1-2; 9 bases map to TRBD1. The CDR3 runs 15 residues. The V gene end was trimmed by 7 bases and the J gene end by 7 bases; junction bases not matched to a gene: 13. Germline V gives CDR1 LNHDA, CDR2 SQIVND (reference sequence). The CDR3: CASTLDAGQGLGYTF. CDR3 bases: TGTGCCAGTACCCTTGACGCGGGACAGGGACTTGGCTACACCTTC.

CDR3 region: CASSVAGNYGYTF. CDR3 nucleotide sequence: TGTGCCAGCAGCGTAGCAGGGAACTATGGCTACACCTTC. This chain links TRBV9 with TRBJ1-2, with TRBD1 as a possible D gene (5 bases). Germline assignment: CDR1 SGDLS and CDR2 YYNGEE. The CDR3 contains 13 residues. Trimming cost V 0 bases and J 2 bases, with 5 bases left between them.

This rearrangement joins TRBV6-2 or TRBV6-3 to TRBJ1-5; no clear D gene. The CDR3 sequence is 14 residues long. Deletions cut 5 bases from V and 8 bases from J, with 16 bases between. CDR1 is MNHEY and CDR2 is SVGEGT in the germline V gene. Written as DNA, the CDR3 is TGTGCCAGCAGTCCCCATGCAGGTAATAAGCCCCAGCATTTT. Amino acid sequence: CASSPHAGNKPQHF.

This clone came up a few times. Other nucleotide sequences in the sample specify the same CDR3. J is TRBJ2-2 and V is TRBV2; no firm D call. Trimming took off 7 bases at V and 1 base at J, with 7 bases between the two ends. The germline V gene encodes CDR1 SNHLY and CDR2 FYNNEI. The CDR3 sequence is 13 residues long. The CDR3 region has the DNA TGTGCCAGCACCCCCCGGAACACCGGGGAGCTGTTTTTT. It translates to CASTPRNTGELFF.

The CDR3 spells CASSHGQGFETQYF. CDR3 nucleotide sequence: TGTGCCAGCAGCCACGGGCAGGGATTCGAGACCCAGTACTTC. This sequence joins TRBV3-1 (or the pseudogene TRBV3-2) and TRBJ2-5; a weak D match, TRBD1 (5 bases). The germline V gene has CDR1 LGHDT and CDR2 YNNKEL (reference sequence). This CDR3 region has 14 residues. Trimming shortened V by 3 bases and J by 5 bases, and 13 bases separated the two germline ends.

J is TRBJ1-4 and V is TRBV10-3; 9 bases match TRBD1. The CDR3 length is 14 residues. J lost 8 bases, V lost 5 bases, and 6 bases had no gene match. CDR1 is ENHRY, CDR2 SYGVKD, per germline. The CDR3 coding sequence is TGTGCCATCAGTCGGGGACAGGGTCGAGAAAAACTGTTTTTT. Encoded protein: CAISRGQGREKLFF.

The rearrangement uses TRBV5-4 and TRBJ2-3; D ambiguous. Per germline, CDR1 SGHNT and CDR2 YYREEE (reference sequence). CDR3 size: 15 residues. V lost 0 bases and J lost 4, with 12 bases in between. CDR3 DNA sequence: TGTGCCAGCAGCTTGGAGGTTGGGCGCCCAGATACGCAGTATTTT. Protein: CASSLEVGRPDTQYF. Full variable domain (missing parts from reference TRBV5-4 and TRBJ2-3): ETGVTQSPTHLIKTRGQQVTLRCSSQSGHNTVSWYQQALGQGPQFIFQYYREEENGRGNFPPRFSGLQFPNYSSELNVNALELDDSALYLCASSLEVGRPDTQYFGPGTRLTVL.

This clone was seen only a few times. The chain is built from TRBV6-2 or TRBV6-3 and TRBJ1-1, with TRBD1 identical over 8 bases. With 7 bases clipped from V and 8 bases from J, the junction kept 9 bases outside the gene matches. The CDR3 has 13 residues. Germline V gives CDR1 MNHEY, CDR2 SVGEGT. CDR3 sequence reads: CASNPQGVGEAFF. Written as DNA, the CDR3 is TGTGCCAGCAACCCACAGGGGGTGGGGGAAGCTTTCTTT.

The rearrangement links TRBV11-3 to TRBJ2-7, with TRBD1 matching 9 bases. Trimming at V came to 5 bases and at J to 6 bases, leaving 5 bases not matched to a gene. In germline, CDR1 is SGHNT, CDR2 YENEEA. This CDR3 has 13 amino acids. CDR3 protein: CASSPGTGPEQYF. The CDR3 DNA reads TGTGCCAGCAGCCCCGGGACAGGGCCCGAGCAGTACTTC. The whole variable domain, filled in from reference TRBV11-3 and TRBJ2-7, reads EAGVVQSPRYKIIEKKQPVAFWCNPISGHNTLYWYLQNLGQGPELLIRYENEEAVDDSQLPKDRFSAERLKGVDSTLKIQPAELGDSAVYLCASSPGTGPEQYFGPGTRLTVT.

In the case of this clone: Other DNA sequences from this sample encode an identical CDR3 as well. The chain carries TRBV15 and TRBJ2-7; no clear D. The CDR3 is made up of 12 amino acids. The V gene's germline CDR1 is LNHNV and CDR2 YYDKDF (reference sequence). Trimming left V 4 bases short and J 5 bases short, with 9 bases between. The CDR3 sequence is CATSNPFDEQYF. For the CDR3, the DNA is TGTGCCACCAGCAATCCTTTCGACGAGCAGTACTTC.

The chain recombines TRBV5-1 with TRBJ2-7; D perhaps matches TRBD1 (7 bases). CDR3 length: 15 amino acids. The V end was cut by 0 bases, the J end by 5 bases, with 15 bases between. CDR1 SGHRS and CDR2 YFSETQ come from the germline V gene. CDR3 nucleotide sequence: TGCGCCAGCAGCTTGGCCTTGGCAGGGGGGAACGAGCAGTACTTC. Translation: CASSLALAGGNEQYF.

V is TRBV12-3 or TRBV12-4 and J is TRBJ2-5; no reliable D call. CDR3 length: 12 residues. The ends were cut back, 3 bases at V and 5 bases at J, with 7 bases in the middle. CDR3 bases: TGTGCCAGCAGTTTGCGTAAGGAGACCCAGTACTTC. Protein sequence: CASSLRKETQYF.

CDR3 loop: CAISDLASGGNEQFF. The CDR3 DNA reads as TGTGCCATCAGTGATCTGGCTAGCGGGGGCAATGAGCAGTTCTTC. The chain recombines TRBV10-3 with TRBJ2-1; TRBD2 matches at 10 bases. Germline values: CDR1 ENHRY, CDR2 SYGVKD. J was trimmed by 6 bases and V by 3 bases; bases with no gene match: 5. The CDR3 extends over 15 amino acids.

This clone was observed a handful of times. The chain uses TRBV21-1 and TRBJ1-1; the D call in the table, TRBD1, was not verified against the DNA. TRBV21-1 is an annotated pseudogene. The CDR3 is 13 residues long. CDR3 in DNA: TGTGCCAGCAGCACCCCCAAGAACACTGAAGCTTTCTTT. Its translation is CASSTPKNTEAFF.